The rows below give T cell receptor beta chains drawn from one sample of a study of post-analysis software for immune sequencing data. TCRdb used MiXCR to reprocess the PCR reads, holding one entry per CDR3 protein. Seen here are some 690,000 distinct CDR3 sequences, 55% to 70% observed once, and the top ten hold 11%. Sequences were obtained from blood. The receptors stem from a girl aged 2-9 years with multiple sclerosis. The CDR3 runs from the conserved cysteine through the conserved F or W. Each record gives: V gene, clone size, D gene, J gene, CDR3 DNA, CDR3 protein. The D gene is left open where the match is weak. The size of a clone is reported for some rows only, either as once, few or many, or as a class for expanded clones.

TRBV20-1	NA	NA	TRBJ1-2	TGCAGTGCTAGTATGGAAGGGGGCTATGGCTACACCTTC	CSASMEGGYGYTF
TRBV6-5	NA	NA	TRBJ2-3	TGTGCCAGCAGTCCCATCGGAGGGGGCACAGATACGCAGTATTTT	CASSPIGGGTDTQYF
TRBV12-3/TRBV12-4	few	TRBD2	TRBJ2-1	TGTGCCAGCAGTACGACCCCTAGCGGGGGGAACAATGAGCAGTTCTTC	CASSTTPSGGNNEQFF
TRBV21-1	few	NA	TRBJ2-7	TGTGCCAGCAGCAAGGGTCCAGGTGTCGACGAGCAGTACTTC	CASSKGPGVDEQYF
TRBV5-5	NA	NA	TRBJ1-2	TGTGCCAGCAGCCCTCAACTCGGGGGCTACACCTTC	CASSPQLGGYTF
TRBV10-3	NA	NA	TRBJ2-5	TGTGCCACCAGGGCCAGGGTCCAAGAGACCCAGTACTTC	CATRARVQETQYF
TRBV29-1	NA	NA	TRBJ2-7	TGCAGCGTTGGGGCTGGACTACCCTACTACGAGCAGTACTTC	CSVGAGLPYYEQYF
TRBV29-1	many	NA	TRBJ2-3	TGCAGCTTCCACAGGGAGGGAGATACGCAGTATTTT	CSFHREGDTQYF
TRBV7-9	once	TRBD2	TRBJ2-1	TGTGCCAGCAGCTCCAACCTAGCGGGGGTCTCCTACAATGAGCAGTTCTTC	CASSSNLAGVSYNEQFF
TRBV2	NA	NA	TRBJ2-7	TGTGCCAGCAGTGTCCTTATTGACAGCTACGAGCAGTACTTC	CASSVLIDSYEQYF
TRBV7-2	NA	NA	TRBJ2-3	TGTGCCAGCAGCTCCCCGACCAGTTACGGCCGAAGCACAGATACGCAGTATTTT	CASSSPTSYGRSTDTQYF
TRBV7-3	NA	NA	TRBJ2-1	TGTGCCAGCAGCCCTTGGCGGGACATTTACAATGAGCAGTTCTTC	CASSPWRDIYNEQFF
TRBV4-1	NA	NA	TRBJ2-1	TGCGCCAGCAGCCAAGGACGAAGCGGACGTCGGAGCTCCTACAATGAGCAGTTCTTC	CASSQGRSGRRSSYNEQFF
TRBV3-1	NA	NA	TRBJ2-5	TGTGCCAGCAGCCCTAACCCTAACCTAGAAGAGACCCAGTACTTC	CASSPNPNLEETQYF
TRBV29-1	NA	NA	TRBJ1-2	TGCAGCGTAACGGACGTACTCTATGGCTACACCTTC	CSVTDVLYGYTF
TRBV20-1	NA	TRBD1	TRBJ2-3	TGCAGTGCTAGGATGGGACAGGGAGCAGATACGCAGTATTTT	CSARMGQGADTQYF
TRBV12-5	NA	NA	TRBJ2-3	TGTGCTAGTGGGAACAGTACCGTTGTCGGCACAGATACGCAGTATTTT	CASGNSTVVGTDTQYF
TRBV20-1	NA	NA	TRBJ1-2	TGCAGTGCTAGAGATAGAGGCGTAGTATATGGCTACACCTTC	CSARDRGVVYGYTF
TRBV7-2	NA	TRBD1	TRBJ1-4	TGTGCCAGCAGCTTCGAGACAGGGGTAGGGGGAAAACTGTTTTTT	CASSFETGVGGKLFF
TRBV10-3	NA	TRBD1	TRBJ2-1	TGTGCCATCAACCCCGGGACAGGGATAAATGAGCAGTTCTTC	CAINPGTGINEQFF
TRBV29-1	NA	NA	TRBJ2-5	TGCAGCGTTGTAGTCGGCGGGATGGAGACCCAGTACTTC	CSVVVGGMETQYF
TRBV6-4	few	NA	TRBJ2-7	TGTGCCAGCACCAAGGGGCAGGGGGGCGGCTCCTACGAGCAGTACTTC	CASTKGQGGGSYEQYF
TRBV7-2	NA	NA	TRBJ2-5	TGTGCCAGCAGCTCCACCATCCAAGAGACCCAGTACTTC	CASSSTIQETQYF
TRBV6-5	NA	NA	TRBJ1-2	TGTGCCAGCAAGTTTAAGGGCCATGGCTACACCTTC	CASKFKGHGYTF
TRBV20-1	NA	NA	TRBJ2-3	TGCAGTGCTCGGCATCTAGGCACAGATACGCAGTATTTT	CSARHLGTDTQYF
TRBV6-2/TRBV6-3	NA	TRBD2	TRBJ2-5	TGTGCCAGCAGTTACTCAGGCCTAGCGGGGGACAAAAGCCAAGAGACCCAGTACTTC	CASSYSGLAGDKSQETQYF
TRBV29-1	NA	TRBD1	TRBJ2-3	TGCAGCGTTGAAGGAGGACAGGGGGGCACAGATACGCAGTATTTT	CSVEGGQGGTDTQYF
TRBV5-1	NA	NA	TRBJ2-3	TGCGCCAGCAGCTTGAGGCGGGGCGTAGATACGCAGTATTTT	CASSLRRGVDTQYF
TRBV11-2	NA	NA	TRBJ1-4	TGTGCCAGCAGCCCCTCACAACAGGAAAAACTGTTTTTT	CASSPSQQEKLFF
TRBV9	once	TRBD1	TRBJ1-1	TGTGCCAGCTCGTGGGACAGGGGGCCGGGCACTGAAGCTTTCTTT	CASSWDRGPGTEAFF
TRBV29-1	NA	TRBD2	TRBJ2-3	TGCAGCGTCCCACTAGCGGGGGACACAGATACGCAGTATTTT	CSVPLAGDTDTQYF
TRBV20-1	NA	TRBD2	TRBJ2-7	TGCAGTGCTGCTCCTAGCGGGGGATCTAGGGAGCAGTACTTC	CSAAPSGGSREQYF
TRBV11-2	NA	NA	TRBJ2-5	TGTGCCAGCAGCCCAGAGGGGGGCGGGGAGATCCAGTACTTC	CASSPEGGGEIQYF
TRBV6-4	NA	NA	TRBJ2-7	TGTGCCGGCAGTGACTCGAGGGGGGACTTCCCCGAGCAGTACTTC	CAGSDSRGDFPEQYF
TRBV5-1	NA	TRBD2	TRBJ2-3	TGCGCCAGCAGCCCCCTTCTAGCGGGCGAGATCGATACGCAGTATTTT	CASSPLLAGEIDTQYF
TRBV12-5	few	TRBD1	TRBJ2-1	TGTGCTAGTGGCGGACAGGCCAAAGTCAATGAGCAGTTCTTC	CASGGQAKVNEQFF
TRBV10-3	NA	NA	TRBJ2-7	TGTGCCATCAGTGAGTCCTTACGGCCAGGGAGATGGTACGAGCAGTACTTC	CAISESLRPGRWYEQYF
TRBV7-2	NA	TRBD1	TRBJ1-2	TGTGCCAGCAGCTTAGCCCTACGACAGGGCAACTATGGCTACACCTTC	CASSLALRQGNYGYTF
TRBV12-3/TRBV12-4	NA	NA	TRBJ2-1	TGTGCCAGCCTACAGGGTCCCTCCAATGAGCAGTTCTTC	CASLQGPSNEQFF
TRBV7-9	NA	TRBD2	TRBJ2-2	TGTGCCAGCAGCCCCCGACTAGCGGGAGGACCATCGAACACCGGGGAGCTGTTTTTT	CASSPRLAGGPSNTGELFF
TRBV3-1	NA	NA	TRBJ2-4	TGTGCCAGCAGCCAAGTGGCGCGTTCCATTCAGTACTTC	CASSQVARSIQYF
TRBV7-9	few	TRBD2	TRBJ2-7	TGTGCCAGCAGTCCACGGCACGCCGGGGAGGGGCTCTACGAGCAGTACTTC	CASSPRHAGEGLYEQYF
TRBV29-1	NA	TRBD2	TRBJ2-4	TGCAGCGCCCAGCGGGGGTACATTCAGTACTTC	CSAQRGYIQYF
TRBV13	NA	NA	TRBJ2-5	TGTGCCAGCCAGGCTTTGGGGTCCCAAGAGACCCAGTACTTC	CASQALGSQETQYF
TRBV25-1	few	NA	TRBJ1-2	TGTGCCAGCAGTGAATTAGCACAGTCCTATGGCTACACCTTC	CASSELAQSYGYTF
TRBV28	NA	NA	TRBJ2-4	TGTGCCAGCAGTTTCGACGGGCTCAAAAACATTCAGTACTTC	CASSFDGLKNIQYF
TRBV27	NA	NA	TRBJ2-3	TGTGCCACCGAGCCGAGGGGTCTTAGCACAGATACGCAGTATTTT	CATEPRGLSTDTQYF
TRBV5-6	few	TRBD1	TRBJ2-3	TGTGCCAGCAGCTTTATACAGGGGGCAGGCACAGATACGCAGTATTTT	CASSFIQGAGTDTQYF